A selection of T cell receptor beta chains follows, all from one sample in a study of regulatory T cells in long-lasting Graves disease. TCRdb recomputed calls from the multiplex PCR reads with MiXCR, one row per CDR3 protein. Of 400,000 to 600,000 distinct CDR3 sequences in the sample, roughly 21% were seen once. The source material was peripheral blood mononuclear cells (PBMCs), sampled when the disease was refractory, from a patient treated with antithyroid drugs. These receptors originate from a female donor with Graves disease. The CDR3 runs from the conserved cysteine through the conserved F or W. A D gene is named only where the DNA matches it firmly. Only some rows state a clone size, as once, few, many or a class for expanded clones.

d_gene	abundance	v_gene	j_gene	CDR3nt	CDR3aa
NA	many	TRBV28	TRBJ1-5	TGTGCCAGCAACCGCAATCAGCCCCAGCATTTT	CASNRNQPQHF
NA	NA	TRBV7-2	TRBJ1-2	TGTGCCAGCAGCTCTATCCTCAGGAAAAACTATGGCTACACCTTC	CASSSILRKNYGYTF
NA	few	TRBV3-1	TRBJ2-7	TGTGCCAGCAGCCAAGTTCAGGGACCCTCCTACGAGCAGTACTTC	CASSQVQGPSYEQYF
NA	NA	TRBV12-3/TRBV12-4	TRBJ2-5	TGTGCCAGCAGCCGGACTAATAAGGGAGAGACCCAGTACTTC	CASSRTNKGETQYF
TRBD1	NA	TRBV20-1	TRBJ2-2	TGCAGTGCTAGGGACGGACAGAGGCAGGGGGCAACCGGGGAGCTGTTTTTT	CSARDGQRQGATGELFF
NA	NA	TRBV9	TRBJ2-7	TGTGCCAGCAGCGTAGGCACAGGGTTAGGCGAGCAGTACTTC	CASSVGTGLGEQYF
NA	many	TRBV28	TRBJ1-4	TGTGCCAGCAGTCCTCTTCGACAGGCCCTCAATGAAAAACTGTTTTTT	CASSPLRQALNEKLFF
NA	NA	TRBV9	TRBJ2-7	TGTGCCAGCAGCGAGAGGCCCACGGGTTGGGAGCAGTACTTC	CASSERPTGWEQYF
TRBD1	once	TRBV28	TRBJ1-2	TGTGCCAGCAGTCCCCTCTCTAAGGGACAGGGGGCTCCAGGCTATGGCTACACCTTC	CASSPLSKGQGAPGYGYTF
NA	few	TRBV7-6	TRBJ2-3	TGTGCCAGCAGCTTAAAGGGCCCCTCGAGATTCACAGATACGCAGTATTTT	CASSLKGPSRFTDTQYF
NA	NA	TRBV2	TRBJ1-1	TGTGCCAGCAGTGGACAGCTGGACACTGAAGCTCTCTTT	CASSGQLDTEALF
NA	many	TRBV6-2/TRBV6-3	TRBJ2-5	TGTGCCAGCAGCCCCTCCGGGGGGCCTGAGACCCAGTACTTC	CASSPSGGPETQYF
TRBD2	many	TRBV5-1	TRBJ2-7	TGCGCCAGCAGACTAGCGGGAGCGGGCGAGCAGTACTTC	CASRLAGAGEQYF
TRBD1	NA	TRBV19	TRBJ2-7	TGTGCCAGTAGTATAGCCAGTTCCGGGACAGGGGTCTACGAGCAGTACTTC	CASSIASSGTGVYEQYF
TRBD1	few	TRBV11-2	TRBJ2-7	TGTGCCAGCAGCTTAGTTAACCAGGGGGCGGTCTACGAGCAGTACTTC	CASSLVNQGAVYEQYF
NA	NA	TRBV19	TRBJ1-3	TGTGCCAGTATCCGGAACTCTGGAAACACCATATATTTT	CASIRNSGNTIYF
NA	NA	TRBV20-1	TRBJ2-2	TGCAGTGCTACGACACCGAACACCGGGGAGCTGTTTTTT	CSATTPNTGELFF
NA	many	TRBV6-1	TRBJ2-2	TGTGCCAGCACAAGGCAGACGAACACCGGGGAGCTGTTTTTT	CASTRQTNTGELFF
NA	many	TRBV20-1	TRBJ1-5	TGCAGTGCTAGAGATCCGGGGGTGAGCAATCAGCCCCAGCATTTT	CSARDPGVSNQPQHF
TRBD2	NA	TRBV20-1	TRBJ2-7	TGCAGTGCTAGAGGACTAGCAAACTCCTACGAGCAGTACTTC	CSARGLANSYEQYF
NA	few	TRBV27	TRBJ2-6	TGTGCCAGCAGTTTAATGGGCCCGACTGGGGCCAACGTCCTGACTTTC	CASSLMGPTGANVLTF
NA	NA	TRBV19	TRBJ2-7	TGTGCCAGTACCTCGGTTAGGGACGGCGACGAGCAGTACTTC	CASTSVRDGDEQYF